One sample yielded the 16 T cell receptor beta chains listed below, sequenced in a study of blood T cells in healthy people across ages. Next came a second PCR, run for 7 to 11 cycles, which used a sample-barcoded 5' primer along with a J-beta primer mix. One entry per CDR3 protein, called by TCRdb with MiXCR from the 5' RACE reads. The table includes over 1,200,000 distinct CDR3 sequences, approximately 60% detected once. Sample: blood. The receptors derive from a man between 18 and 29 years old in good health.

The chain is built from TRBV20-1 and TRBJ2-1; 8 positions match TRBD2. V lost 2 bases and J lost 8; bases outside the gene matches: 8. Germline values: CDR1 DFQATT, CDR2 SNEGSKA (reference sequence). The CDR3 length is 14 residues. The CDR3, as DNA: TGCAGTGCTAGAATCCAGCGGGGGTTCGATGAGCAGTTCTTC. This sequence encodes CSARIQRGFDEQFF.

The chain combines TRBV5-6 with TRBJ2-1, with 7 bases lining up with TRBD1. Germline lookup yields CDR1 SGHDT and CDR2 YYEEEE. V gave up 4 bases and J gave up 0 bases; unmatched junction bases: 10. The CDR3 consists of 17 residues. CDR3 nucleotides: TGTGCCAGCAGCACGAAACAGGGGATTTCCTCCTACAATGAGCAGTTCTTC. Residues: CASSTKQGISSYNEQFF. Drawing the rest from reference TRBV5-6 and TRBJ2-1, the complete variable domain is DAGVTQSPTHLIKTRGQQVTLRCSPKSGHDTVSWYQQALGQGPQFIFQYYEEEERQRGNFPDRFSGHQFPNYSSELNVNALLLGDSALYLCASSTKQGISSYNEQFFGPGTRLTVL.

This sequence joins TRBV6-5 and TRBJ1-1; a weak D match, TRBD1 (5 bases). From germline, CDR1 is MNHEY and CDR2 SVGAGI. V lost 2 bases and J 2 bases, leaving 18 bases between the germline ends. There are 17 residues in the CDR3. Written as DNA, the CDR3 is TGTGCCAGCAGTTACAGGGGCGGCCTGGGATTTAACACTGAAGCTTTCTTT. It encodes CASSYRGGLGFNTEAFF.

The table lists this clonotype with many counts. This sequence joins TRBV12-3 or TRBV12-4 and TRBJ1-2; 8 nucleotides match TRBD1. Losses at the gene ends were 4 bases for V and 9 bases for J; bases not matched to a gene: 10. The CDR3 covers 14 residues. CDR3 DNA sequence: TGTGCCAGCAGTTCTCCCGACAGGGGCGGCTGCTACACCTTC. Its translation: CASSSPDRGGCYTF.

The genes are TRBV4-3 and TRBJ2-1; the D gene is possibly TRBD2 (5 bases). The CDR3 length is 14 residues. V dropped 1 base and J dropped 10 bases, with 14 bases sitting between them. Germline V CDR1 and CDR2: LGHNA, YSLEER. CDR3 sequence: CASSQVGRRREQFF. CDR3 coding DNA: TGCGCCAGCAGCCAAGTGGGCAGGCGGAGGGAGCAGTTCTTC.

This clonotype was detected a few times. This chain uses TRBV5-1 with TRBJ2-1, with D possibly matching TRBD2 (6 bases). V lost 4 bases and J lost 5, with 25 bases in between. This CDR3 has 18 residues. Germline V gives CDR1 SGHRS, CDR2 YFSETQ. CDR3 sequence reads: CASSEPYRLAGPHNEQFF. The CDR3 bases are TGCGCCAGCAGCGAACCGTACCGCTTGGCGGGGCCCCACAATGAGCAGTTCTTC. Together with reference TRBV5-1 and TRBJ2-1, the CDR3 gives the full variable domain: KAGVTQTPRYLIKTRGQQVTLSCSPISGHRSVSWYQQTPGQGLQFLFEYFSETQRNKGNFPGRFSGRQFSNSRSEMNVSTLELGDSALYLCASSEPYRLAGPHNEQFFGPGTRLTVL.

V usage is TRBV7-2 and J usage is TRBJ1-2; D remains unclear. With 3 bases removed from V and 6 bases from J, the gap between germline ends came to 8 bases. This CDR3 has 12 residues. From germline, CDR1 is SGHTA and CDR2 FQGNSA. In nucleotides, the CDR3 is TGTGCCAGCAGCTTTCCCGGGGATGGCTACACCTTC. Protein product: CASSFPGDGYTF.

The table lists this clonotype with a few counts. V usage is TRBV2 and J usage is TRBJ2-5; no reliable D call. Trimming cost V 5 bases and J 5 bases, with 9 bases left between them. Looked up from germline, CDR1 is SNHLY and CDR2 is FYNNEI. This CDR3 has 12 amino acids. CDR3 coding DNA: TGTGCCAGCAGTTCTTCTCCTGAGACCCAGTACTTC. As protein: CASSSSPETQYF.

This clonotype was observed a single time. One end of the junction varies from germline; a read error may be responsible. The V and J genes are TRBV30 and TRBJ2-7, with D perhaps TRBD2 (5 bases). This CDR3 comprises 12 residues. Germline CDR1 GTSNPN, CDR2 SVGIG (reference sequence). The CDR3 loop is CAWKGSSYERYF. In DNA form, the CDR3 reads TGTGCCTGGAAAGGGAGCTCCTACGAGCGGTACTTC.

The genes are TRBV29-1 and TRBJ2-2; the match to TRBD2 covers 8 bases. Germline V CDR1 and CDR2: SQVTM, ANQGSEA. CDR3 length: 16 residues. The V gene end was trimmed by 2 bases and the J gene end by 6 bases; junction bases not matched to a gene: 11. This CDR3 is CSVELWGLAGPGELFF. For the CDR3, the DNA is TGCAGCGTTGAACTGTGGGGGTTAGCGGGGCCCGGGGAGCTGTTTTTT.

In this sample, this clonotype turned up many times. CDR3 protein: CASSDPGTGNYRPTDTQYF. CDR3 DNA: TGTGCCAGCAGCGATCCCGGGACAGGGAATTATCGGCCCACAGATACGCAGTATTTT. V gene TRBV9 combines with J gene TRBJ2-3; TRBD1 matches at 9 bases. CDR1 SGDLS and CDR2 YYNGEE come from the germline V gene. With 3 bases clipped from V and 2 bases from J, the junction kept 16 bases outside the gene matches. The CDR3 sequence is 19 residues long. The full variable domain, completed using reference TRBV9 and TRBJ2-3, is DSGVTQTPKHLITATGQRVTLRCSPRSGDLSVYWYQQSLDQGLQFLIQYYNGEERAKGNILERFSAQQFPDLHSELNLSSLELGDSALYFCASSDPGTGNYRPTDTQYFGPGTRLTVL.

This chain uses TRBV12-3 or TRBV12-4 with TRBJ1-2, with 10 bases identical to TRBD1. The CDR3 extends over 14 amino acids. V lost 3 bases to trimming and J lost 10 bases; unmatched junction nucleotides: 8. This chain's CDR3 is CASSLEDRGWIYTF. CDR3 coding DNA: TGTGCCAGCAGTTTGGAGGACAGGGGGTGGATCTACACCTTC.

The gene calls are TRBV5-1 and TRBJ1-1; D might be TRBD1 (5 bases). V gave up 1 base and J gave up 3 bases, with 10 bases separating them. This CDR3 is 14 amino acids long. Germline assignment: CDR1 SGHRS and CDR2 YFSETQ. CDR3 in amino acids: CASSLSGTDTEAFF. The CDR3, as DNA: TGCGCCAGCAGCTTGTCAGGGACTGACACTGAAGCTTTCTTT.

The V and J genes are TRBV6-5 and TRBJ2-1; D ambiguous. This CDR3 has 13 amino acids. Trimming removed 0 bases at V and 9 bases at J, with 9 bases between. The V gene's germline CDR1 is MNHEY and CDR2 SVGAGI. CDR3: CASSYSIGGEQFF. Written as DNA, the CDR3 is TGTGCCAGCAGTTACTCCATAGGCGGTGAGCAGTTCTTC.

The V gene is TRBV4-2, the J gene TRBJ1-5; D not resolved. V lost 0 bases to trimming and J lost 4 bases, with 7 bases between them. Germline V gene sequence: CDR1 LGHNA, CDR2 YNFKEQ. CDR3 length: 14 amino acids. The DNA of the CDR3 is TGTGCCAGCAGCCAAGAGTCGGTTAATCAGCCCCAGCATTTT. Translated: CASSQESVNQPQHF.

The chain carries TRBV6-6 and TRBJ2-3, with TRBD1 matching over 10 bases. The CDR3 totals 14 residues. Trimming removed 5 bases from V and 6 bases from J; junction bases left unmatched: 5. Germline V gene sequence: CDR1 MNHNY, CDR2 SVGAGI (reference sequence). The CDR3 here is CASSKTGGFDTQYF. CDR3 DNA sequence: TGTGCCAGCAGTAAGACAGGGGGCTTCGATACGCAGTATTTT.